The 2 T cell receptor beta chains presented below share a single source sample, sequenced in a study of beta chain features in type 1 diabetes. The study reverse transcribed the entire isolated RNA, so it sequenced expressed TCRB transcripts. The table came from immunoSEQ multiplex PCR; TCRdb's copy has only in-frame clones and leaves some out. Of fewer than 45,000 clones detected, 66% appear once; the ten largest clones hold more than 1.5%. Notes on the study in general: Moderate but significant shortening of TCRB CDR3s was recorded in all four CD4+ subsets from Type 1 diabetes patients.

What these receptors recognize is not known. Source material: Tregs from blood. The source is a man aged 25 to 40 with type 1 diabetes. Some clones in this sample may be carry-over from other donors' samples.

The V call is TRBV6-6, the J call TRBJ1-5, with 7 bases aligning to TRBD1. V lost 5 bases to trimming and J lost 15 bases; unmatched junction nucleotides: 13. Germline lookup yields CDR1 MNHNY and CDR2 SVGAGI (reference sequence). The CDR3 is made up of 13 amino acids. This CDR3 reads CASSDPWTGAGHF. The CDR3 nucleotides are TGTGCCAGCAGTGACCCCTGGACAGGTGCAGGGCATTTT.

This chain uses TRBV29-1 with TRBJ1-1; unclear D gene. CDR1 is SQVTM and CDR2 is ANQGSEA in the germline V gene. The V end was cut by 5 bases, the J end by 0 bases, with 10 bases between. CDR3 length equals 13 residues. In DNA, the CDR3 is TGCAGCGTTCCAGGTCTTTTGAACACTGAAGCTTTCTTT. Translation: CSVPGLLNTEAFF.